By share, the clone carrying this TCR beta chain ranks as large (0.1 to 1%). The antigen is not known. The sample is drawn from a study of graft-versus-host responses after intestinal transplantation. Overall study context: All of the recipients had induction that used anti-thymocyte globulin, then tacrolimus and steroids for three to four years.

This table comes from immunoSEQ multiplex PCR, and its TCRdb copy is limited to in-frame clones, with some not included. The table has 15,000 to 20,000 clones, around 72% seen once. Study-level points and caveats: GvH clones were found in recipient marrow; some appeared first in ileum or blood. Early post-transplant declines in HvG were associated with peak levels of circulating GvH clones.

The CDR3 is 15 amino acids. Trimming took 0 bases from V and 2 from J, leaving 11 bases between them. CDR1 MGHRA and CDR2 YSYEKL come from the germline V gene. Tissue processing of the graft released intraepithelial and lamina propria lymphocytes from it. The TCR comes from a human patient who received an intestinal transplant, so some T cells may come from the graft donor. The chain couples TRBV4-1 to TRBJ2-7; D not certain. The specimen comprised ileum tissue, sampled less than 21 days after intestinal transplant. The DNA of the CDR3 is TGCGCCAGCAGCCAAGAGGCCAGGTTTCCCTACGAGCAGTACTTC. It specifies CASSQEARFPYEQYF.